The clone carrying this T cell receptor (beta chain) was observed a few times. The antigen remains unidentified. This sample is drawn from a study of cytomegalovirus exposure and HLA in healthy donors. Study results and limitations: For most TCR sequences rarity was the rule, although some public TCRs occurred in many donors. Several V segments, TRBV6-2 and TRBV6-3 among them, could not be told apart and were dropped.

The primer mix had 60 Vbeta and 13 Jbeta primers. Clones were read by immunoSEQ multiplex PCR, and TCRdb kept only the in-frame ones, dropping some. Found here are about 190,000 clones, roughly 87% of them singletons; the top ten hold about 1.1%. The ends were cut back, 5 bases at V and 5 bases at J, with 9 bases in the middle. The CDR3 runs to 12 residues. Germline V gene sequence: CDR1 MNHEY, CDR2 SVGAGI. Sequenced sample: PBMCs. The sequence was collected from a boy aged 2 to 10 in good health and CMV-seronegative. V and J are TRBV6-5 and TRBJ1-2, with D perhaps matching TRBD1 (5 bases). The CDR3 sequence: CASSGASYGYTF. CDR3 bases: TGTGCCAGCAGTGGGGCGAGTTATGGCTACACCTTC.